The 8 T cell receptor beta chains below come from one sample, sequenced in a study of CD8+CD57+ T cells in acquired aplastic anemia. TCR beta VDJ combinations and CDR3 sequences were profiled from genomic DNA. A single record per CDR3 protein comes from TCRdb applying MiXCR to the reads. The sample records 74,000 or so distinct CDR3 sequences, 45% to 60% being singletons. Specimen: sorted CD4+, CD8+, or CD8+CD57+ T cells (not recorded which) from PBMCs. The source of these receptors is a human donor in good health, serving as a control.

The gene calls are TRBV7-2 and TRBJ2-3; 8 bases fit TRBD2. Germline CDR1 is SGHTA and CDR2 is FQGNSA. CDR3 length equals 14 residues. V shed 3 bases and J 3 bases; nucleotides not matched to a gene: 2. For the CDR3, the DNA is TGTGCCAGCAGCTTTCCGGGGGGGACAGATACGCAGTATTTT. Translated: CASSFPGGTDTQYF.

This clonotype came up a few times. The rearrangement uses TRBV27 and TRBJ2-3; 8 nucleotides line up with TRBD1. J lost 0 bases, V lost 2 bases, and 4 bases had no gene match. This CDR3 has 16 residues. CDR1 and CDR2 (germline): MNHEY, SMNVEV (reference sequence). DNA for the CDR3: TGTGCCAGCAGTTTACTCGGACAGGGTAGCACAGATACGCAGTATTTT. Its protein is CASSLLGQGSTDTQYF.

This chain connects TRBV20-1 to TRBJ1-2; perhaps TRBD1 as D (5 bases). Germline V gene sequence: CDR1 DFQATT, CDR2 SNEGSKA (reference sequence). V lost 6 bases, J lost 0 bases, and 17 bases lay in between. The CDR3 sequence is 15 residues long. This chain's CDR3 is CSAAPRGDPNYGYTF. CDR3 sequence (DNA): TGCAGTGCCGCCCCGAGGGGCGACCCTAACTATGGCTACACCTTC.

This clonotype was seen more than once but under ten times. At one boundary the junction diverges from the germline segment, which might be a read error. The chain joins TRBV5-4 to TRBJ1-2; 9 bases are shared with TRBD1. The CDR3 loop spans 15 amino acids. The germline V gene encodes CDR1 SGHNT and CDR2 YYREEE (reference sequence). CDR3 bases: TGTGCCGGCAGCGGATTCGGGACAGGGTTTGATGGCTACACCTTC. Translating gives CAGSGFGTGFDGYTF.

V is TRBV7-8 and J is TRBJ2-7; no reliable D call. The V gene's germline CDR1 is SGHVS and CDR2 FQNEAQ. V lost 5 bases and J 5 bases, leaving 10 bases between the germline ends. This CDR3 spans 12 amino acids. The CDR3 sequence is CASSTYLDEQYF. The CDR3 DNA sequence: TGTGCCAGCAGCACGTATCTGGACGAGCAGTACTTC.

The CDR3 bases are TGTGCCAGCAGCTTGGCCGAGAGGTATGGCTACACCTTC. Residues: CASSLAERYGYTF. The V and J genes are TRBV5-8 and TRBJ1-2; D ambiguous. Looked up from germline, CDR1 is SGHTS and CDR2 is YDEGEE. This CDR3 comprises 13 residues. Between the trimmed V and J ends, which lost 0 bases and 5 bases, there was a span of 8 bases.

CDR3 DNA sequence: TGCAGTCTCCCTCTCGGAAACTATGGCCGAGAGCAGTTCTTC. This encodes CSLPLGNYGREQFF. The rearrangement joins TRBV20-1 to TRBJ2-1, with D hard to call. The CDR3 extends over 14 amino acids. CDR1 and CDR2 (germline): DFQATT, SNEGSKA (reference sequence). The V end lost 8 bases, the J end lost 10 bases, and 24 bases lay between the germline ends.

The gene calls are TRBV18 and TRBJ2-7; a weak D match, TRBD2 (5 bases). CDR1 is KGHSH and CDR2 is LQKENI in the germline V gene. The CDR3 has 14 residues. Trimming took 6 bases from V and 5 from J, leaving 17 bases between them. The CDR3 DNA reads as TGTGCCAGCTCGTCTGTGGGCGGGTCCAACGAGCAGTACTTC. This codes for CASSSVGGSNEQYF.